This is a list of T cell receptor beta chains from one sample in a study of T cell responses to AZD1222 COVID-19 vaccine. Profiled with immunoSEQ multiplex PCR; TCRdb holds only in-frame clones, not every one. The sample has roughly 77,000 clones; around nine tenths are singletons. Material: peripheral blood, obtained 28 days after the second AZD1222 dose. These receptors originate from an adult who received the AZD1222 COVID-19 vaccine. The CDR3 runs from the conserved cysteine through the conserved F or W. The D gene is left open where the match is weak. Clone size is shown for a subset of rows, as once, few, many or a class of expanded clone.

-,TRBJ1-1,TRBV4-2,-,CASSQGAGLNTEAFF,TGTGCCAGCAGCCAAGGCGCCGGATTGAACACTGAAGCTTTCTTT
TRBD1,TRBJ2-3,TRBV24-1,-,CATSDDRAPTDTQYF,TGTGCCACCAGTGACGACAGGGCCCCAACAGATACGCAGTATTTT
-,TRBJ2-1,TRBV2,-,CASSPTPYNEQFF,TGTGCCAGCAGTCCTACCCCCTACAATGAGCAGTTCTTC
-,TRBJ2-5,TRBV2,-,CASSEAALQETQYF,TGTGCCAGCAGTGAAGCTGCCTTACAAGAGACCCAGTACTTC
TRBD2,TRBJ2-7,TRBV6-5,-,CASIIGGYFTYEQYF,TGTGCCAGCATCATCGGGGGGTACTTTACCTACGAGCAGTACTTC
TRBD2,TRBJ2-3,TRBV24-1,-,CATSDWDYHPHTDTQYF,TGTGCCACCAGTGACTGGGACTACCACCCCCACACAGATACGCAGTATTTT
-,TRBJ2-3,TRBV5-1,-,CASSVTGSTDTQYF,TGCGCCAGCAGCGTAACTGGTAGCACAGATACGCAGTATTTT
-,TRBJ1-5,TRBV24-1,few,CATSESNQPQHF,TGTGCCACCAGTGAGTCAAATCAGCCCCAGCATTTT
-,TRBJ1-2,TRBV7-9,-,CASSLVADGYTF,TGTGCCAGCAGCTTAGTGGCGGATGGCTACACCTTC
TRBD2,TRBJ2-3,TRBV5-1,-,CASSFTSGKDTQYF,TGCGCCAGCAGCTTTACTAGCGGGAAAGATACGCAGTATTTT
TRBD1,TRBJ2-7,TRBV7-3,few,CASSLTGGERKTYEQYF,TGTGCCAGCAGCTTGACAGGGGGCGAGCGGAAAACCTACGAGCAGTACTTC
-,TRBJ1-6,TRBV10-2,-,CASSESRGGHSPLHF,TGCGCCAGCAGTGAGTCCCGAGGTGGGCATTCACCCCTCCACTTT
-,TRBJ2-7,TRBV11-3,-,CASSLDPPREQYF,TGTGCCAGCAGCTTAGACCCCCCCAGGGAGCAGTACTTC
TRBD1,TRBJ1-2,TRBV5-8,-,CASNLGGAFDGYTF,TGTGCCAGCAATTTAGGGGGCGCTTTCGATGGCTACACCTTC
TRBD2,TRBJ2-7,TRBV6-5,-,CASSYSGLAAGSEQYF,TGTGCCAGCAGTTACTCGGGACTAGCGGCAGGGTCCGAGCAGTACTTC
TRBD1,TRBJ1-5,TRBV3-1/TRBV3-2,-,CASSQGQGGRTQHF,TGTGCCAGCAGCCAGGGACAGGGAGGTAGGACCCAGCATTTT
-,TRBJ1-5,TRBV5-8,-,CASSFLAGQPQHF,TGTGCCAGCAGCTTTCTCGCGGGTCAGCCCCAGCATTTT
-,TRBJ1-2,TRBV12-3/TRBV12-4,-,CASSWSNYGYTF,TGTGCCAGCAGTTGGTCTAACTATGGCTACACCTTC
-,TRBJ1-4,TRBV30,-,CAWSVREVEKLFF,TGTGCCTGGAGTGTACGGGAAGTTGAAAAACTGTTTTTT
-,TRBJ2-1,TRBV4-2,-,CASSKTQGKSYNEQFF,TGTGCCAGCAGCAAAACACAGGGCAAGTCGTACAATGAGCAGTTCTTC
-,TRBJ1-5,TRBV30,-,CAWSVRDNQPQHF,TGTGCCTGGAGTGTCCGGGACAATCAGCCCCAGCATTTT
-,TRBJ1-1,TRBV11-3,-,CASSSSTGSTEAFF,TGTGCCAGCAGCTCATCCACGGGGAGCACTGAAGCTTTCTTT
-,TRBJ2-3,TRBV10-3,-,CAIKDSADTQYF,TGTGCCATCAAGGATAGCGCAGATACGCAGTATTTT
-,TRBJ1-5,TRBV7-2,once,CASSPSANQPQHF,TGTGCCAGCAGCCCTAGTGCGAATCAGCCCCAGCATTTT
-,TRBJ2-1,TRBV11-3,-,CASSLETQNNEQFF,TGTGCCAGCAGCTTAGAGACGCAAAACAATGAGCAGTTCTTC
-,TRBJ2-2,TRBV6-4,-,CASRDTSLSGELFF,TGTGCCAGCAGGGATACCTCTCTGAGCGGGGAGCTGTTTTTT
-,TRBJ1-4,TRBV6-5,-,CASSPNRSEKLFF,TGTGCCAGCAGTCCAAATAGGAGTGAAAAACTGTTTTTT
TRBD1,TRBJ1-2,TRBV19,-,CASLGDRREWGYGYTF,TGTGCCAGTCTAGGGGACAGGAGGGAATGGGGCTATGGCTACACCTTC
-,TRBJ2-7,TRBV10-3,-,CATGGEQGYEQYF,TGTGCCACCGGAGGGGAACAGGGCTACGAGCAGTACTTC
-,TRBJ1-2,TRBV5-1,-,CASTQQGPSTGYTF,TGCGCCAGCACACAACAAGGACCAAGTACGGGCTACACCTTC
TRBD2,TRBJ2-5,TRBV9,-,CASSVRAGLAYETQYF,TGTGCCAGCAGCGTACGTGCCGGACTAGCATATGAGACCCAGTACTTC
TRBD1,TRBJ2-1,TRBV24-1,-,CATRQGATNEQFF,TGTGCCACCAGACAGGGGGCTACAAATGAGCAGTTCTTC
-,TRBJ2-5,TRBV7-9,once,CASTSGETQYF,TGTGCCAGCACCTCAGGGGAGACCCAGTACTTC
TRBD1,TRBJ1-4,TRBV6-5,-,CASSTGQGGNEKLFF,TGTGCCAGCAGTACGGGACAGGGGGGGAATGAAAAACTGTTTTTT
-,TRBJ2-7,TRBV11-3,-,CASSSLGESSYEQYF,TGTGCCAGCAGCTCGTTGGGAGAGAGCTCCTACGAGCAGTACTTC
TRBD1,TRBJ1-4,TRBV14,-,CASSQGDRGSEKLFF,TGTGCCAGCAGCCAAGGCGACAGGGGAAGTGAAAAACTGTTTTTT
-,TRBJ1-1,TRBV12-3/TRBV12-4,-,CASSYRATEAFF,TGTGCCAGCAGTTACAGGGCCACTGAAGCTTTCTTT
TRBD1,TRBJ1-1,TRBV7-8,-,CASSLGTGSNTEAFF,TGTGCCAGCAGCCTCGGGACAGGGTCGAACACTGAAGCTTTCTTT
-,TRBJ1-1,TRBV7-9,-,CANGRGTEAFF,TGTGCCAATGGGCGGGGCACTGAAGCTTTCTTT
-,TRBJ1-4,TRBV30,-,CAWAPGNTQEKLFF,TGTGCCTGGGCGCCGGGGAATACCCAGGAAAAACTGTTTTTT
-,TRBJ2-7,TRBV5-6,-,CASSLGVYEQYF,TGTGCCAGCAGCTTGGGAGTGTACGAGCAGTACTTC
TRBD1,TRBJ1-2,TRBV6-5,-,CASKSPGQGFFGYTF,TGTGCCAGCAAGAGTCCGGGACAGGGATTCTTTGGCTACACCTTC
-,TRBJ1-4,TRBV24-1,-,CATSDFGEKLFF,TGTGCCACCAGTGACTTTGGTGAAAAACTGTTTTTT
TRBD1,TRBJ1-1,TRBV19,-,CASRPQQGADFAEAFF,TGTGCCAGTAGACCCCAACAGGGGGCGGATTTCGCTGAAGCTTTCTTT
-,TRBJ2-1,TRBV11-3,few,CASSLDFGKSSYNEQFF,TGTGCCAGCAGCTTAGATTTTGGGAAAAGCTCCTACAATGAGCAGTTCTTC
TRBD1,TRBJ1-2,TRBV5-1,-,CASSRGQGVNYGYTF,TGCGCCAGCAGCCGGGGACAGGGGGTCAACTATGGCTACACCTTC
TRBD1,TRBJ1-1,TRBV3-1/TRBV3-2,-,CASSSRTGGTEAFF,TGTGCCAGCAGCTCAAGGACAGGAGGAACTGAAGCTTTCTTT
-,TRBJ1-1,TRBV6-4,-,CASSDTSVGTEAFF,TGTGCCAGCAGTGACACATCCGTAGGCACTGAAGCTTTCTTT